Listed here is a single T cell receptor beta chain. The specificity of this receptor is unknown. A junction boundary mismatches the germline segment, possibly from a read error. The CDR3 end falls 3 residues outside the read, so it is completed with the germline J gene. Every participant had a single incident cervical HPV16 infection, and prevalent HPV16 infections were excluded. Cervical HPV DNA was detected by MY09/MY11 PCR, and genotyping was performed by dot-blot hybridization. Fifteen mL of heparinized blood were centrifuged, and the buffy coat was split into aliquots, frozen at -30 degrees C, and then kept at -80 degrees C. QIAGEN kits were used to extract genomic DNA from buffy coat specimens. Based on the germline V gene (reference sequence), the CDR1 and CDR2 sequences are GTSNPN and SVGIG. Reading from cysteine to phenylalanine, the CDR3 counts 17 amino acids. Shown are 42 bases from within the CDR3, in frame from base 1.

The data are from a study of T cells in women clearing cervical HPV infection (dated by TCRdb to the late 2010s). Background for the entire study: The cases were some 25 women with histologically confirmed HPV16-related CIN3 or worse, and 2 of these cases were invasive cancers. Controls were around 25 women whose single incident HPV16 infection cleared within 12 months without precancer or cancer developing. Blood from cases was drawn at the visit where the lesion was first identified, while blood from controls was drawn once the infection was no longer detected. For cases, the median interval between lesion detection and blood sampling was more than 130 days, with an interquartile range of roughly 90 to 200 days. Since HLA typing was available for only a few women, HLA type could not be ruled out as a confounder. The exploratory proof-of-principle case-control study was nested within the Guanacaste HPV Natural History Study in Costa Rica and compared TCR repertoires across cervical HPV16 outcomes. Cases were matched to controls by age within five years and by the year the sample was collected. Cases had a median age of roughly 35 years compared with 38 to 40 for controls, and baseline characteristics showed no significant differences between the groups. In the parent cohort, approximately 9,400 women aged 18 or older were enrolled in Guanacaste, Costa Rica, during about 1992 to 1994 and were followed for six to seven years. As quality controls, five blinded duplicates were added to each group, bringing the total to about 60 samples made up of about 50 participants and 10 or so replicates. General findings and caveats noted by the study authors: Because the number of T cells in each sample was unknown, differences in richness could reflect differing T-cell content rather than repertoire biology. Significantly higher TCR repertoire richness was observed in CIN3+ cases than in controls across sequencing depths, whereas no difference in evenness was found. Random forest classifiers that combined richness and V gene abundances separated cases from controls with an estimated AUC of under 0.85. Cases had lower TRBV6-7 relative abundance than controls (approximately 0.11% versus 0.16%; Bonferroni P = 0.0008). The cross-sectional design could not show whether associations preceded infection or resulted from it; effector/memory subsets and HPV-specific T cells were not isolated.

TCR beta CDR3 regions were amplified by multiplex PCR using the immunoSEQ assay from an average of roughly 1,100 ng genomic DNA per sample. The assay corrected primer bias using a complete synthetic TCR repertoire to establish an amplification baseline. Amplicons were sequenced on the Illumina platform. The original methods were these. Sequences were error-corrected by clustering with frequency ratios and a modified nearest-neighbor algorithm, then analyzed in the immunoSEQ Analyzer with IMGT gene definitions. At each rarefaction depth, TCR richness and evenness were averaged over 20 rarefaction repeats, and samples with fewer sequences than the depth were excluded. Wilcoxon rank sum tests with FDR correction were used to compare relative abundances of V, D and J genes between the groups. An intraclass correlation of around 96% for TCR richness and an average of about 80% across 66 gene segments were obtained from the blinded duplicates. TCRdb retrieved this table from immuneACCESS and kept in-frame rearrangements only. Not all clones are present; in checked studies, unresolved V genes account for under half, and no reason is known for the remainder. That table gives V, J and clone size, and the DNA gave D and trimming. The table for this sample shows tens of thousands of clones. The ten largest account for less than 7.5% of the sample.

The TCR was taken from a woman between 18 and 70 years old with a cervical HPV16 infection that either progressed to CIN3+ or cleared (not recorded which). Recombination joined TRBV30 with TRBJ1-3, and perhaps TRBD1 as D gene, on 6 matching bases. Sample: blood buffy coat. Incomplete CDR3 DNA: TGTGCCTGGAGTGTAATGAGGGCGGCTAAATCCCGGGACACT. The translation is CAWSVMRAAKSRDT. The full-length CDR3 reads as CAWSVMRAAKSRDTIYF.